This T cell receptor (beta chain) emerged from a study of beta chain features in type 1 diabetes. Sorting that relied on CD45RO/CCR7/CD25/CD127/CD95/CD27 yielded CD4+ naive, central memory, regulatory and stem cell-like memory cells. The study reverse transcribed the entire isolated RNA, so it sequenced expressed TCRB transcripts. Some clones are missing from TCRdb's copy, which holds only in-frame ones; the method was immunoSEQ multiplex PCR. The table includes 150,000 to 200,000 clones, approximately 9% detected once. Germline CDR1 is MNHEY and CDR2 is SVGAGI. The CDR3 sequence is 14 residues long. V was clipped by 6 bases and J by 7 bases, with 13 bases between them. Of note for this clone: The target antigen is unknown.

Study outcomes and limitations: Moderate but significant shortening of TCRB CDR3s was recorded in all four CD4+ subsets from Type 1 diabetes patients. The VDJ junctions of type 1 diabetes patients carried fewer insertions and more deletions. PCR might show a preference for shorter templates, equally across patients and controls.

This receptor was identified in a woman aged 18-29 years with type 1 diabetes. The chain uses TRBV6-5 and TRBJ1-6; D might be TRBD1 (6 bases). The sample comprised central memory CD4+ T cells from blood. The CDR3 DNA reads TGTGCCAGCAGCGCCGGACAGAACAATTCACCCCTCCACTTT. Protein product: CASSAGQNNSPLHF.